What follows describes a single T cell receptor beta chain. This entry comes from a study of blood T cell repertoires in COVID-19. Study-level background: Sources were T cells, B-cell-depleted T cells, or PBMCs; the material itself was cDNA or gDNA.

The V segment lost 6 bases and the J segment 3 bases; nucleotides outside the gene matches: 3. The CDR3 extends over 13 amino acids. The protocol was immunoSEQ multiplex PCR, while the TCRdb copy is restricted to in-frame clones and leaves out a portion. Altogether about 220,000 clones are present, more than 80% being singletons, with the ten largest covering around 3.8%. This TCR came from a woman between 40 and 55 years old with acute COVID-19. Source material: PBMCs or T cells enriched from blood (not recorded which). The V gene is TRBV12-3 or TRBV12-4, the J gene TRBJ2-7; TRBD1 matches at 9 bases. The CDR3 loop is CASRTTGGYEQYF. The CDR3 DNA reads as TGTGCCAGCAGGACGACAGGGGGCTACGAGCAGTACTTC.